This record looks at one T cell receptor (beta chain) sequence and its context. Its target antigen remains unknown. The record has no base qualities; no much larger clone is one base away. The V end loses 4 bases and the J end loses 8 bases, and a stretch of 11 bases separates them. The germline V gene sets CDR1 to MNHNS and CDR2 to SASEGT. The CDR3 numbers 12 residues from cysteine through phenylalanine. Only the CDR3 portion is preserved as DNA: 36 bases, with reading frame beginning at the first base. The trial excluded patients who had a history of autoimmune disease or who were on systemic immunosuppression. Peripheral blood for TCR sequencing was collected from all dose cohorts at baseline, on cycle 4 day 1, and on cycle 7 day 1. The samples were drawn from a first-in-human, open-label, multicenter phase I dose-escalation trial of ivuxolimab. The trial enrolled adults with locally advanced or metastatic head and neck squamous cell, hepatocellular, melanoma or renal cell carcinoma. Before TCR sequencing, CD4+ T cells and CD8+ T cells were sorted from peripheral blood as separate populations.

These data belong to a study of OX40 agonist ivuxolimab in advanced cancers. About the study as a whole: Ivuxolimab, which targeted the costimulatory receptor OX40 (CD134), was an agonistic, fully human IgG2 monoclonal antibody. The paper describes the monotherapy dose-escalation part (N ≈ 52 patients) of the phase I trial of ivuxolimab. Peripheral TCRbeta sequencing was intended to test whether TCR sequence diversity was altered and clonal T-cell expansion was caused by ivuxolimab. In the dose-escalation cohort, 75% to 85% of patients were male, and the mean age was 60 years with a range of roughly 20 to 85. Prior anti-PD-1, anti-PD-L1 or anti-CTLA-4 therapy was permitted, and checkpoint inhibitors had been received by roughly 42% of dose-escalation patients. Among the approximately 54 dose-escalation patients, around 20 had hepatocellular carcinoma, 15 or so melanoma, 9 renal cell carcinoma and 9 head and neck cancer. Partial responses were achieved by three dose-escalation patients, of whom one had hepatocellular carcinoma and two had cutaneous melanoma. Intravenous ivuxolimab was administered to patients every 2 weeks at six dose levels: 0.01, 0.1, 0.3, 1.5, 3 and 10 mg/kg. Paper-wide results and their limitations: Antigen specificity was not determined for the clonally expanded peripheral T cells. After ivuxolimab, expanded clones were on average more numerous among CD8+ T cells than among CD4+ T cells. In the 0.1-3.0 mg/kg groups, partial responders were among the patients with the lowest normalized peripheral clonal expansion, particularly in CD8+ T cells. Clonal expansion of both CD4+ and CD8+ blood T cells was observed from baseline to week 6 at doses 0.1 to 3.0 mg/kg. Low levels of normalized T-cell clonal expansion were also seen in some patients who did not respond.

To sequence the TCRbeta CDR3 region, genomic DNA was isolated from the sorted cells. The immunoSEQ Assay was used to sequence the TCRbeta CDR3 regions. Entries here come from immuneACCESS through TCRdb and include only in-frame sequences with V and J called. Some clones fail to appear in such tables; in the studies checked, an unresolved V gene covers under half of the shortfall, and the cause of the remainder is unknown. The sample has tens of thousands of clones on record, approximately 81% of them singletons. About 17% of the sample lies in the top ten. This sample comprised CD4+ or CD8+ T cells sorted from blood, obtained in a trial of the OX40 agonist ivuxolimab. This chain is built from TRBV6-1 and TRBJ1-2, with TRBD1 tentatively as D gene (5 bases match). The clonotype originates from an adult with an advanced solid tumor such as melanoma, head and neck, liver or kidney cancer. The CDR3: CASSVAGIGYTF. The bases are TGTGCCAGCAGTGTGGCAGGGATAGGCTACACCTTC.